Presented here are 20 T cell receptor beta chains from one specimen sequenced in a study of long-term antiretroviral therapy in people with HIV. Investigators performed immunoSEQ version v3.0 at survey level. Produced via immunoSEQ multiplex PCR; TCRdb's table is partial and in-frame only. The table has under 20,000 clones, over 75% seen once. This material consisted of unsorted PBMCs, taken about 1.2 years before starting antiretroviral therapy. The source of these receptors is a man younger than 45 with HIV.

In DNA form, the CDR3 reads TGTGCCAGCTCTAGTACTAATTTAGGAAATGAGCAGTTCTTC. This sequence encodes CASSSTNLGNEQFF. This rearrangement joins TRBV7-9 to TRBJ2-1, with D uncertain. Between the trimmed V and J ends, which lost 8 bases and 7 bases, there was a span of 18 bases. The CDR3 contains 14 residues. Germline loops: CDR1 SEHNR, CDR2 FQNEAQ (reference sequence).

V usage is TRBV9 and J usage is TRBJ2-5; a weak D match, TRBD1 (5 bases). V lost 2 bases, J lost 5 bases, and 10 bases lay in between. The CDR3 is 13 amino acids. Per germline, CDR1 SGDLS and CDR2 YYNGEE. CDR3 residues: CASSVTDRETQYF. In nucleotides, the CDR3 is TGTGCCAGCAGCGTGACAGATCGTGAGACCCAGTACTTC.

This chain links TRBV7-2 with TRBJ2-2, with TRBD1 identical over 9 bases. V lost 4 bases to trimming and J lost 3 bases; unmatched junction nucleotides: 3. The CDR3 totals 15 residues. Germline V lookup: CDR1 SGHTA, CDR2 FQGNSA. Here the CDR3 DNA reads TGTGCCAGCAGCTCATGGACAGGGGACACCGGGGAGCTGTTTTTT. It translates to CASSSWTGDTGELFF.

The chain has TRBV5-1 and TRBJ1-3, with TRBD1 as a possible D gene (6 bases). Germline V gene lookup returns CDR1 SGHRS and CDR2 YFSETQ. V was pared by 4 bases and J by 4 bases, with 6 bases between. The CDR3 is 12 residues long. The CDR3 reads CASSGQGNTIYF. The CDR3 nucleotides read TGCGCCAGCAGCGGACAGGGAAACACCATATATTTT.

V and J are TRBV11-2 and TRBJ2-5, with 9 bases lining up with TRBD2. V shed 1 base and J 3 bases; nucleotides not matched to a gene: 12. The CDR3 has 18 residues. Germline-derived CDR1 and CDR2 are SGHAT and FQNNGV. DNA for the CDR3: TGTGCCAGCAGCTTAGCGACTACGGTGCTAGCGGGGAAAGAGACCCAGTACTTC. This translates into CASSLATTVLAGKETQYF.

The chain uses TRBV19 and TRBJ1-5; D is undetermined. This CDR3 has 16 residues. Germline CDR1 is LNHDA and CDR2 is SQIVND (reference sequence). With 6 bases removed from V and 0 bases from J, the gap between germline ends came to 15 bases. CDR3 in DNA: TGTGCCAGTAGGACCGTATCAAAGAATAGCAATCAGCCCCAGCATTTT. Encoded protein: CASRTVSKNSNQPQHF.

The rearrangement uses TRBV19 and TRBJ1-2; D might be TRBD1 (5 bases). Trimming stripped 7 bases from V and 3 bases from J, with 9 bases between. Germline assignment: CDR1 LNHDA and CDR2 SQIVND (reference sequence). This CDR3 region has 12 residues. CDR3 DNA sequence: TGTGCCAGTAAGCAGGGTGACTATGGCTACACCTTC. Its translation is CASKQGDYGYTF. Variable domain in full (rest from reference TRBV19 and TRBJ1-2): DGGITQSPKYLFRKEGQNVTLSCEQNLNHDAMYWYRQDPGQGLRLIYYSQIVNDFQKGDIAEGYSVSREKKESFPLTVTSAQKNPTAFYLCASKQGDYGYTFGSGTRLTVV.

This clone was seen once. This rearrangement joins TRBV29-1 to TRBJ2-3, with TRBD2 matching over 8 bases. This CDR3 contains 21 residues. V was clipped by 5 bases and J by 3 bases; unmatched bases: 28. Germline assignment: CDR1 SQVTM and CDR2 ANQGSEA. CDR3 nucleotide sequence: TGCAGCGTTTTCGGTCCCGGTCCAGCGGGACTCATCGGGGGGGGGACAGATACGCAGTATTTT. Encoded protein: CSVFGPGPAGLIGGGTDTQYF.

The rearrangement joins TRBV5-1 to TRBJ2-6, with 7 nucleotides matching TRBD1. With V trimmed by 3 bases and J by 0 bases, 12 bases remained unmatched. The CDR3 is 19 amino acids. Germline V gene sequence: CDR1 SGHRS, CDR2 YFSETQ. In nucleotides, the CDR3 is TGCGCCAGCAGCTCCCTCTCCGGGACAGCAGTCTCTGGGGCCAACGTCCTGACTTTC. Protein: CASSSLSGTAVSGANVLTF.

The CDR3 bases are TGTGCCAGCAGTTACCCCTCTACAGGGGTGGGAGAGCAGTACTTC. It is translated as CASSYPSTGVGEQYF. V usage is TRBV6-5 and J usage is TRBJ2-7; 7 nucleotides align to TRBD1. This CDR3 has 15 amino acids. Trimming cost V 2 bases and J 7 bases; bases outside gene matches: 11. The germline V gene has CDR1 MNHEY and CDR2 SVGAGI.

The CDR3 DNA reads as TGTGCCAGCAGCGACTCACCCCCGGGCGGGAGGCTCTCCTACAATGAGCAGTTCTTC. This codes for CASSDSPPGGRLSYNEQFF. The chain recombines TRBV27 with TRBJ2-1, with TRBD2 matching 8 bases. V was clipped by 6 bases and J by 0 bases; unmatched bases: 16. The CDR3 spans 19 residues. The germline CDR1 and CDR2 sequences are MNHEY and SMNVEV (reference sequence).

The chain has TRBV6-5 and TRBJ1-5; no definite D call. The CDR3 contains 13 residues. Trimming pared 6 bases from V and 0 bases from J, leaving 6 bases between. The germline CDR1 and CDR2 sequences are MNHEY and SVGAGI. The CDR3: CASSDYSNQPQHF. As DNA, the CDR3 is TGTGCCAGCAGCGACTATAGCAATCAGCCCCAGCATTTT.

The rearrangement uses TRBV2 and TRBJ2-6; D ambiguous. Trimming removed 7 bases at V and 4 bases at J, with 8 bases between. Germline V CDR1 and CDR2: SNHLY, FYNNEI. The CDR3 runs 13 residues. CDR3 sequence (DNA): TGTGCCAGCAAGATGGCCGGGGCCAACGTCCTGACTTTC. Encoded protein: CASKMAGANVLTF.

The V call is TRBV2, the J call TRBJ2-3, with 9 bases that match TRBD2. V gave up 3 bases and J gave up 3 bases; unmatched junction bases: 7. The CDR3 contains 16 residues. Germline CDR1 SNHLY, CDR2 FYNNEI. CDR3 region: CASSDPSGGRTDTQYF. Here the CDR3 DNA reads TGTGCCAGCAGTGATCCCAGCGGGGGGAGGACAGATACGCAGTATTTT.

The chain is built from TRBV5-1 and TRBJ1-4, with TRBD1 matching 9 bases. V dropped 0 bases and J dropped 10; count of bases not matched to a gene: 7. There are 15 residues in the CDR3. Germline-derived CDR1 and CDR2 are SGHRS and YFSETQ. CDR3 sequence: CASSLDNRGRGKLFF. Here the CDR3 DNA reads TGCGCCAGCAGCTTGGATAACAGGGGGCGCGGAAAACTGTTTTTT.

The chain joins TRBV30 to TRBJ2-1; perhaps TRBD2 as D (7 bases). Trimming cost V 5 bases and J 8 bases, with 40 bases left between them. Germline V gives CDR1 GTSNPN, CDR2 SVGIG (reference sequence). The CDR3 extends over 21 amino acids. CDR3 in DNA: TGTGCCTGGTACAGGGTACTCGGCGGGAGTTTCAATGAGGACAATGCGGATGAGCAGTTCTTC. Protein product: CAWYRVLGGSFNEDNADEQFF.

The genes are TRBV9 and TRBJ1-1; TRBD1 is a possible D gene (5 bases). Germline-derived CDR1 and CDR2 are SGDLS and YYNGEE. V was pared by 2 bases and J by 7 bases, with 15 bases between. The CDR3 is made up of 14 amino acids. CDR3 DNA: TGTGCCAGCAGCGTTAGAGGGGAATTAGGTGAAGCTTTCTTT. Its protein is CASSVRGELGEAFF.

This clone ranks as medium-sized. The CDR3 DNA sequence: TGTGCCAGCAGCGCGGGACAGGCGATAATAGGGGAAAAACTGTTTTTT. Translation: CASSAGQAIIGEKLFF. The genes are TRBV11-2 and TRBJ1-4; 8 bases agree with TRBD1. This CDR3 is 16 amino acids long. Per germline, CDR1 SGHAT and CDR2 FQNNGV. Losses at the gene ends were 5 bases for V and 8 bases for J; bases not matched to a gene: 13.

This rearrangement joins TRBV27 to TRBJ2-7; 8 nucleotides align to TRBD2. CDR1 is MNHEY and CDR2 is SMNVEV in the germline V gene (reference sequence). Trimming removed 3 bases from V and 2 bases from J; junction bases left unmatched: 6. CDR3 length: 15 amino acids. The CDR3 DNA sequence: TGTGCCAGCAGTTTTTTTCGGGAGGGCCCCTACGAGCAGTACTTC. Amino acids: CASSFFREGPYEQYF.

V gene TRBV10-3 combines with J gene TRBJ2-1; TRBD1 agrees at 8 bases. Trimming at V came to 11 bases and at J to 7 bases, leaving 13 bases not matched to a gene. The CDR3 covers 14 residues. CDR1 and CDR2 from the germline V gene are ENHRY and SYGVKD. The chain's CDR3 is CASHGQGDSNEQFF. CDR3 coding DNA: TGTGCCTCCCATGGACAGGGAGATTCGAATGAGCAGTTCTTC.